These T cell receptor beta chains were read from a single sample in a study of response to subunit inactivated influenza vaccine. TCRdb re-analysed the RT-PCR reads in MiXCR, keeping a single row per CDR3 protein. The sample contains 800,000 or so distinct CDR3 sequences, around 21% of which appear only once. The material was PBMCs from blood, obtained around 5 days after vaccination. These receptors were collected from a man aged 45 to 65 who received an inactivated influenza vaccine. Each CDR3 is given with its conserved first and last residue. D genes are given only for firm matches. Clone size is stated in some rows and not others, as once, few, many or a class when expanded.

D gene: NA
V gene: TRBV20-1
J gene: TRBJ2-5
clone size: NA
CDR3 DNA: TGCAGTGCCCGACAGGAGAGCCAAGAGACCCAGTACTTC
CDR3 protein: CSARQESQETQYF

D gene: NA
V gene: TRBV6-5
J gene: TRBJ1-1
clone size: few
CDR3 DNA: TGTGCCAGCAGTTACGACGTCAGACGGTTGAACGAAGCTTTCTTT
CDR3 protein: CASSYDVRRLNEAFF

D gene: NA
V gene: TRBV9
J gene: TRBJ2-1
clone size: NA
CDR3 DNA: TGTGCCAGCAGCCAAGACAATCGGAAGCAGTTCTTC
CDR3 protein: CASSQDNRKQFF

D gene: NA
V gene: TRBV4-1
J gene: TRBJ2-1
clone size: many
CDR3 DNA: TGCGCCAGCAGCCAAGCTTCACGGGGGAATGAGCAGTTCTTC
CDR3 protein: CASSQASRGNEQFF

D gene: NA
V gene: TRBV20-1
J gene: TRBJ2-7
clone size: NA
CDR3 DNA: TGCAGTGCAACCGGGACGGATTCCTACGAGCAGTACTTC
CDR3 protein: CSATGTDSYEQYF

D gene: NA
V gene: TRBV5-1
J gene: TRBJ2-2
clone size: few
CDR3 DNA: TGCGCCAGCAGCTTGTCGGTGACAGGAAACACCGGGGAGCTGTTTTTT
CDR3 protein: CASSLSVTGNTGELFF

D gene: NA
V gene: TRBV10-3
J gene: TRBJ1-5
clone size: few
CDR3 DNA: TGTGCCATCAGTGATCCGGGGAGTCAGCCCCAGCATTTT
CDR3 protein: CAISDPGSQPQHF

D gene: NA
V gene: TRBV29-1
J gene: TRBJ2-7
clone size: few
CDR3 DNA: TGCAGCGGAATACTAAGCTCCTACGAGCAGTACTTC
CDR3 protein: CSGILSSYEQYF

D gene: NA
V gene: TRBV9
J gene: TRBJ2-3
clone size: NA
CDR3 DNA: TGTGCCAGCAGCGTGGACGCACGCCCGGAGGTCGATACGCAGTATTTT
CDR3 protein: CASSVDARPEVDTQYF

D gene: NA
V gene: TRBV4-2
J gene: TRBJ1-4
clone size: NA
CDR3 DNA: TGTGCCAGCAGCCAAGGTGGGATTAGGGACGGACACGAAAAACTGTTTTTT
CDR3 protein: CASSQGGIRDGHEKLFF

D gene: NA
V gene: TRBV10-3
J gene: TRBJ1-6
clone size: few
CDR3 DNA: TGTGCCATCAGTGAGTCGACCAGTTCACCCCTCCACTTT
CDR3 protein: CAISESTSSPLHF

D gene: NA
V gene: TRBV20-1
J gene: TRBJ2-3
clone size: NA
CDR3 DNA: TGCAGTGCTACTCCCCCATTGAGGACAGATACGCAGTATTTT
CDR3 protein: CSATPPLRTDTQYF

D gene: NA
V gene: TRBV6-1
J gene: TRBJ1-1
clone size: few
CDR3 DNA: TGTGCCAGCACCTTAGACAGGCATGAAGCTTTCTTT
CDR3 protein: CASTLDRHEAFF

D gene: TRBD1
V gene: TRBV15
J gene: TRBJ2-7
clone size: few
CDR3 DNA: TGTGCCACCAGCAGAGACGGGACAGGGGTAGTCGAGCAGTACTTC
CDR3 protein: CATSRDGTGVVEQYF

D gene: NA
V gene: TRBV20-1
J gene: TRBJ2-3
clone size: few
CDR3 DNA: TGCAGTGCTAGAGGGGTCCGAGAGGGGATTACAGATACGCAGTATTTT
CDR3 protein: CSARGVREGITDTQYF

D gene: TRBD1
V gene: TRBV5-5
J gene: TRBJ2-1
clone size: NA
CDR3 DNA: TGTGCCAGCAGCTTTAGGGGGCTTGAGCAGTTCTTC
CDR3 protein: CASSFRGLEQFF

D gene: TRBD1
V gene: TRBV4-3
J gene: TRBJ1-2
clone size: NA
CDR3 DNA: TGCGCCAGCAGCCAGGTTGGACAGGGTGTCTATGGCTACACCTTC
CDR3 protein: CASSQVGQGVYGYTF

D gene: TRBD1
V gene: TRBV4-3
J gene: TRBJ2-5
clone size: NA
CDR3 DNA: TGCGCCAGCAGCCAAGGACAGGGGGGGACCCAGTACTTC
CDR3 protein: CASSQGQGGTQYF

D gene: NA
V gene: TRBV6-5
J gene: TRBJ2-7
clone size: NA
CDR3 DNA: TGTGCCAGCAGTTACAACACAGCTTCCTACGAGCAGTACTTC
CDR3 protein: CASSYNTASYEQYF

D gene: NA
V gene: TRBV4-2
J gene: TRBJ2-3
clone size: NA
CDR3 DNA: TGTGCCAGCAGCCAAGCCGCTGGCGGAGACACAGATACGCAGTATTTT
CDR3 protein: CASSQAAGGDTDTQYF

D gene: NA
V gene: TRBV3-1
J gene: TRBJ2-5
clone size: few
CDR3 DNA: TGTGCCAGCGGTAACAGTTTACAAGAGACCCAGTACTTC
CDR3 protein: CASGNSLQETQYF

D gene: TRBD1
V gene: TRBV29-1
J gene: TRBJ2-2
clone size: NA
CDR3 DNA: TGCAGCGCCCACAGGGGGAACACCGGGGAGCTGTTTTTT
CDR3 protein: CSAHRGNTGELFF

D gene: NA
V gene: TRBV12-3/TRBV12-4
J gene: TRBJ2-3
clone size: NA
CDR3 DNA: TGTGCCAGCAGCCCGTTACAGGGAGCTCCGACAGATACGCAGTATTTT
CDR3 protein: CASSPLQGAPTDTQYF

D gene: NA
V gene: TRBV12-3/TRBV12-4
J gene: TRBJ2-1
clone size: NA
CDR3 DNA: TGTGCCGGCAGCCCTCTATTGGTGAGGGGGAATGAGCAGTTCTTC
CDR3 protein: CAGSPLLVRGNEQFF

D gene: TRBD1
V gene: TRBV28
J gene: TRBJ1-5
clone size: NA
CDR3 DNA: TGTGCCAGCAGCCTAGGGACAGGGAGGTCGATGTACGCCAATCAGCCCCAGCATTTT
CDR3 protein: CASSLGTGRSMYANQPQHF

D gene: NA
V gene: TRBV29-1
J gene: TRBJ1-2
clone size: NA
CDR3 DNA: TGCAGCGTTGACTCCAGGTCCCTTGGCTACACCTTC
CDR3 protein: CSVDSRSLGYTF

D gene: NA
V gene: TRBV6-1
J gene: TRBJ1-2
clone size: NA
CDR3 DNA: TGTGCCAGCAGAATCGGGACACGTCTCCACTATGGCTACACCTTC
CDR3 protein: CASRIGTRLHYGYTF

D gene: NA
V gene: TRBV6-2/TRBV6-3
J gene: TRBJ2-4
clone size: few
CDR3 DNA: TGTGCCAGCAGTTCTCACAAGGCCCAACACCCTCTCATAGCCAAAAACATTCAGTACTTC
CDR3 protein: CASSSHKAQHPLIAKNIQYF

D gene: TRBD2
V gene: TRBV28
J gene: TRBJ2-1
clone size: few
CDR3 DNA: TGTGCCTCACGGGGGACTAGCGGGATCAATGAGCAGTTCTTC
CDR3 protein: CASRGTSGINEQFF

D gene: TRBD2
V gene: TRBV12-3/TRBV12-4
J gene: TRBJ2-5
clone size: few
CDR3 DNA: TGTGCCAGCAGTTTATTGGGACCGGGACTAGCCTCGGAGACCCAGTACTTC
CDR3 protein: CASSLLGPGLASETQYF

D gene: TRBD2
V gene: TRBV14
J gene: TRBJ2-1
clone size: few
CDR3 DNA: TGTGCCAGCAGCCAAGGGATAGCGGGAGCTCCCTACAATGAGCAGTTCTTC
CDR3 protein: CASSQGIAGAPYNEQFF

D gene: NA
V gene: TRBV5-1
J gene: TRBJ1-2
clone size: few
CDR3 DNA: TGCGCCAGCAGCTCGGGATCGGGGGGCGGTGGCTACACCTTC
CDR3 protein: CASSSGSGGGGYTF

D gene: NA
V gene: TRBV27
J gene: TRBJ2-1
clone size: NA
CDR3 DNA: TGTGCCAGCAGTTTAAGCACACACTCCTACAATGAGCAGTTCTTC
CDR3 protein: CASSLSTHSYNEQFF

D gene: NA
V gene: TRBV12-3/TRBV12-4
J gene: TRBJ1-6
clone size: NA
CDR3 DNA: TGTGCCAGCAGTTTGGTGAACGGGGGAGGCTCACCCCTCCACTTT
CDR3 protein: CASSLVNGGGSPLHF

D gene: TRBD1
V gene: TRBV12-3/TRBV12-4
J gene: TRBJ1-5
clone size: many
CDR3 DNA: TGTGCCAGCAGGGGGACAGGCGATCAGCCCCAGCATTTT
CDR3 protein: CASRGTGDQPQHF

D gene: TRBD1
V gene: TRBV5-1
J gene: TRBJ2-7
clone size: many
CDR3 DNA: TGCGCCAGCAGCTGGGGACAGGGTTCCTACGAGCAGTACTTC
CDR3 protein: CASSWGQGSYEQYF

D gene: NA
V gene: TRBV12-3/TRBV12-4
J gene: TRBJ2-5
clone size: NA
CDR3 DNA: TGTGCCAGCACCCTGAGTAGGGAGACCCAGTACTTC
CDR3 protein: CASTLSRETQYF

D gene: NA
V gene: TRBV19
J gene: TRBJ2-2
clone size: NA
CDR3 DNA: TGTGCCAGTAGTATAGGGGTAGCGGCGAACACCGGGGAGCTGTTTTTT
CDR3 protein: CASSIGVAANTGELFF

D gene: NA
V gene: TRBV6-2/TRBV6-3
J gene: TRBJ1-6
clone size: few
CDR3 DNA: TGTGCCAGCAGCCCGGAGCCGGGACCGCGAAGGTCGCCCCTCCACTTT
CDR3 protein: CASSPEPGPRRSPLHF

D gene: NA
V gene: TRBV15
J gene: TRBJ2-2
clone size: many
CDR3 DNA: TGTGCCACCAGCAAAGGGGTCACCGGGGAGCTGTTTTTT
CDR3 protein: CATSKGVTGELFF

D gene: NA
V gene: TRBV11-2
J gene: TRBJ2-1
clone size: NA
CDR3 DNA: TGTGCCAGCAGCTCACTATCAACTGGGCAGTTCTTC
CDR3 protein: CASSSLSTGQFF

D gene: TRBD1
V gene: TRBV29-1
J gene: TRBJ2-7
clone size: NA
CDR3 DNA: TGCAGCGGGGATACAGGGGGCGACCAGTACTTC
CDR3 protein: CSGDTGGDQYF

D gene: TRBD2
V gene: TRBV3-1
J gene: TRBJ2-5
clone size: NA
CDR3 DNA: TGTGCCAGCGCTGGGACTAGCAGGGAGACCCAGTACTTC
CDR3 protein: CASAGTSRETQYF

D gene: TRBD2
V gene: TRBV4-3
J gene: TRBJ2-3
clone size: few
CDR3 DNA: TGCGCCAGCAGCCAAGTAATTAGCGGGAGGACAGATACGCAGTATTTT
CDR3 protein: CASSQVISGRTDTQYF